This T cell receptor beta chain came from a study of human T cells and chemical hapten exposure. Notes on the study in general: Healthy people's immune response may differ from that of the donors, who had alopecia.

The germline V and J ends were trimmed by 5 bases and 9 bases, with 16 bases remaining between them. CDR1 SGHVS and CDR2 FQNEAQ come from the germline V gene. The CDR3 has 13 amino acids. MiXCR, applied by TCRdb to the RACE reads, yields one record per CDR3 protein. This sample has tens of thousands of distinct CDR3 sequences, with 9.5% to 12% found just once. This clonotype came up many times. Antigen specificity is unknown. As for time point: patch test 2, 6 weeks after DPC sensitization. Documented treatment: therapeutic diphenylcyclopropenone sensitization with weekly scalp DPC. Blood draws preceded each patch test application.

The material was whole blood, obtained in connection with sensitization to the hapten diphenylcyclopropenone (DPC). V gene TRBV7-8 combines with J gene TRBJ1-2, with D hard to call. The origin of this receptor is a middle-aged man with alopecia areata. Some clones in this sample may be carry-over from other donors' samples. DNA of the CDR3: TGTGCCAGCAGCCCCAGGACGGGTTATAGCTACACCTTC. Translation gives CASSPRTGYSYTF.